Below, one TCR beta chain is given with its context. The V gene's germline CDR1 is SGHVS and CDR2 FQNEAQ. There are 14 residues in the CDR3. The V end lost 2 bases, the J end lost 8 bases, and 12 bases lay between the germline ends. Stated treatment: roughly 18 received Ad26.COV2.S at low or high dose, single or two shots; roughly five received placebo; per-sample allocation not given. Each sample was drawn 63 days after the first injection (of vaccine or placebo). This sample was included in a study of Ad26.COV2.S vaccination and SARS-CoV-2 variants. The wider study: The donor participated in the COV1001 trial, in its Ad26.COV2.S arm. Recipients of Ad26.COV2.S got it intramuscularly, once or twice 56 days apart.

Clones were sequenced by immunoSEQ multiplex PCR, and TCRdb holds only the in-frame ones, with some missing. The sample records about 430,000 clones, around nine tenths being singletons. The sample was peripheral blood, taken in a trial of Ad26.COV2.S vaccine versus placebo. The clonotype was recovered from a person between 18 and 65 years old who received the Ad26.COV2.S COVID-19 vaccine or a placebo. J is TRBJ1-4 and V is TRBV7-8; D unresolved. The CDR3 nucleotides are TGTGCCAGCAGCTTACTGGGAAGATGGGAAAAACTGTTTTTT. Protein: CASSLLGRWEKLFF.